One and the same sample provided the 24 T cell receptor beta chains below, sequenced in a study of blood T cell repertoires in COVID-19. Sequenced by immunoSEQ multiplex PCR; TCRdb stores in-frame clones only, minus some. The sample consists of some 90,000 clones, around three quarters of them appearing once. Sequences were obtained from peripheral blood. The receptors were gathered from a woman aged 60-75 years in a cohort sampled during active or convalescent COVID-19.

CDR3 region: CASSEAADRAQETQYF. The CDR3 DNA follows: TGTGCCAGCAGTGAAGCCGCCGACAGGGCCCAAGAGACCCAGTACTTC. J is TRBJ2-5 and V is TRBV6-1; 7 nucleotides align to TRBD1. This CDR3 has 16 residues. Germline trimming cut 0 bases from V and 1 base from J; bases unmatched to any gene: 5. Germline CDR1 and CDR2: MNHNS and SASEGT.

This CDR3 reads CASSPTSETQFF. Written as DNA, the CDR3 is TGTGCCAGCAGCCCCACTAGCGAGACGCAGTTCTTC. The chain recombines TRBV6-2 or TRBV6-3 with TRBJ2-1; 7 bases fit TRBD2. Per the germline V gene, CDR1 is MNHEY and CDR2 is SVGEGT. V was clipped by 6 bases and J by 12 bases; unmatched bases: 8. The CDR3 consists of 12 residues.

This clone was detected only a few times. The gene calls are TRBV4-1 and TRBJ1-2, with D tentatively TRBD1 (5 bases). There are 15 residues in the CDR3. Between the trimmed V and J ends, which lost 4 bases and 5 bases, there was a span of 17 bases. Per the germline V gene, CDR1 is MGHRA and CDR2 is YSYEKL. CDR3 DNA: TGCGCCAGCAGCCGGGTGGGGGAGGGAGAATATGGCTACACCTTC. Translation: CASSRVGEGEYGYTF.

This chain links TRBV28 with TRBJ2-5; no reliable D call. From germline, CDR1 is MDHEN and CDR2 SYDVKM. CDR3 length equals 13 residues. The V end lost 3 bases, the J end lost 5 bases, and 10 bases lay between the germline ends. The CDR3 spells CASSFTLKETQYF. The CDR3 DNA follows: TGTGCCAGCAGTTTCACTCTTAAGGAGACCCAGTACTTC.

The gene calls are TRBV14 and TRBJ1-6, with D hard to call. V lost 6 bases and J lost 3, with 12 bases in between. CDR1 is SGHDN, CDR2 FVKESK, per germline. The CDR3 totals 15 residues. The CDR3 reads CASSSYRGYNSPLHF. For the CDR3, the DNA is TGTGCCAGCAGTTCCTACCGGGGCTATAATTCACCCCTCCACTTT.

This clone was seen a single time. The J gene is TRBJ2-5, the V gene TRBV6-7; D may be TRBD2 (5 bases). TRBV6-7 is annotated as an ORF whose role is uncertain. Trimming shortened V by 2 bases and J by 4 bases, and 17 bases separated the two germline ends. This CDR3 region has 16 residues. DNA for the CDR3: TGTGCCAGCAGTTACCCGAAAGAGGGTAGTCTAGAGACCCAGTACTTC. Translated, it gives CASSYPKEGSLETQYF.

Only one count was recorded for this clone. The rearrangement uses TRBV11-2 and TRBJ2-5, with 12 bases fitting TRBD2. Trimming removed 1 base from V and 2 bases from J; junction bases left unmatched: 2. The CDR3 spans 16 residues. From germline, CDR1 is SGHAT and CDR2 FQNNGV. The CDR3 DNA sequence: TGTGCCAGCAGCTTAGGACTAGCGGGGGTGCAAGAGACCCAGTACTTC. It translates to CASSLGLAGVQETQYF.

V and J are TRBV5-1 and TRBJ1-2; 11 nucleotides agree with TRBD1. V dropped 3 bases and J dropped 0; count of bases not matched to a gene: 7. The CDR3 is 17 residues long. Germline CDR1 reads SGHRS; CDR2 reads YFSETQ. CDR3 in DNA: TGCGCCAGCAGCTACGGGACAGGGGGGATTACTAACTATGGCTACACCTTC. Its protein product is CASSYGTGGITNYGYTF.

The chain joins TRBV12-5 to TRBJ2-1; TRBD2 agrees at 9 bases. This CDR3 has 16 amino acids. Germline V CDR1 and CDR2: LGHNT, FRNRAP. Trimming cost V 0 bases and J 2 bases; bases outside gene matches: 2. CDR3 DNA sequence: TGTGCTAGTGGTTTGGTCATAGCGGGGGCCTACAATGAGCAGTTCTTC. Its translation: CASGLVIAGAYNEQFF.

The chain recombines TRBV4-1 with TRBJ2-3, with TRBD1 identical over 10 bases. V gave up 4 bases and J gave up 2 bases; unmatched junction bases: 9. The CDR3 consists of 17 residues. Germline V gene lookup returns CDR1 MGHRA and CDR2 YSYEKL. Here the CDR3 reads CASSPTDRGRNTDTQYF. The CDR3 DNA reads TGCGCCAGCAGCCCCACCGACAGGGGGCGCAACACAGATACGCAGTATTTT.

This chain connects TRBV19 to TRBJ1-4, with a possible D match to TRBD1 (5 bases). This CDR3 is 11 amino acids long. Germline V gives CDR1 LNHDA, CDR2 SQIVND (reference sequence). Trimming pared 9 bases from V and 5 bases from J, leaving 7 bases between. The CDR3 is CASGGNEKLFF. DNA of the CDR3: TGTGCCAGCGGGGGGAATGAAAAACTGTTTTTT.

The genes are TRBV25-1 and TRBJ1-4; 9 nucleotides agree with TRBD1. Germline CDR1 is MGHDK and CDR2 is SYGVNS. V was pared by 6 bases and J by 8 bases, with 10 bases of the junction left unmatched. This CDR3 region has 15 residues. The CDR3 DNA reads as TGTGCCAGCAGGGACACAGGGGGCGGTTGGGAAAAACTGTTTTTT. It yields the protein CASRDTGGGWEKLFF.

The chain recombines TRBV28 with TRBJ2-3, with D possibly matching TRBD1 (6 bases). CDR1 and CDR2 from the germline V gene are MDHEN and SYDVKM. The CDR3 spans 14 residues. V was trimmed by 6 bases and J by 2 bases, leaving 12 bases between them. In DNA form, the CDR3 reads TGTGCCAGCAGGCCCGGACAGCCCACAGATACGCAGTATTTT. Its protein product is CASRPGQPTDTQYF.

This chain connects TRBV5-1 to TRBJ1-2; 8 bases line up with TRBD1. The V and J ends lost 4 bases and 1 base, in that order; junction bases with no gene match: 3. Germline lookup yields CDR1 SGHRS and CDR2 YFSETQ. The CDR3 consists of 14 residues. The CDR3 DNA is TGCGCCAGCAGCATAGGACAGGGTAACTATGGCTACACCTTC. It specifies CASSIGQGNYGYTF.

The rearrangement uses TRBV30 and TRBJ2-5; 10 bases map to TRBD2. With 1 base clipped from V and 5 bases from J, the junction kept 7 bases outside the gene matches. This CDR3 spans 15 amino acids. Looked up from germline, CDR1 is GTSNPN and CDR2 is SVGIG (reference sequence). DNA of the CDR3: TGTGCCTGGAGTGCTCTAGCGGGGGTGGCGGAGACCCAGTACTTC. It yields the protein CAWSALAGVAETQYF.

This sequence joins TRBV5-1 and TRBJ1-2; D is perhaps TRBD1 (5 bases). CDR1 and CDR2 (germline): SGHRS, YFSETQ. CDR3 length equals 15 residues. Trimming pared 3 bases from V and 6 bases from J, leaving 18 bases between. DNA for the CDR3: TGCGCCAGCAGCTATAGGGTAGGGGCTGAAGATGGCTACACCTTC. It yields the protein CASSYRVGAEDGYTF. The whole variable domain, filled in from reference TRBV5-1 and TRBJ1-2, reads KAGVTQTPRYLIKTRGQQVTLSCSPISGHRSVSWYQQTPGQGLQFLFEYFSETQRNKGNFPGRFSGRQFSNSRSEMNVSTLELGDSALYLCASSYRVGAEDGYTFGSGTRLTVV.

The V call is TRBV5-4, the J call TRBJ2-7, with TRBD1 as a possible D gene (5 bases). This CDR3 contains 14 residues. Germline V gives CDR1 SGHNT, CDR2 YYREEE (reference sequence). The V end was cut by 0 bases, the J end by 4 bases, with 11 bases between. The CDR3: CASSLGTRVYEQYF. As DNA, the CDR3 is TGTGCCAGCAGCTTGGGAACCAGGGTATACGAGCAGTACTTC.

In this sample, this clone turned up a few times. This chain joins TRBV6-2 or TRBV6-3 and TRBJ2-5; 8 nucleotides agree with TRBD2. The CDR3 is 14 residues long. V lost 0 bases to trimming and J lost 5 bases; unmatched junction nucleotides: 2. Germline CDR1 reads MNHEY; CDR2 reads SVGEGT. The CDR3 nucleotides read TGTGCCAGCAGTTACTCGGGACTAGGGGAGACCCAGTACTTC. This sequence encodes CASSYSGLGETQYF.

The rearrangement links TRBV18 to TRBJ2-2; D ambiguous. This CDR3 is built from 16 residues. Per the germline V gene, CDR1 is KGHSH and CDR2 is LQKENI. V dropped 2 bases and J dropped 0 bases, with 10 bases sitting between them. The CDR3 protein is CASSPVLPSNTGELFF. CDR3 bases: TGTGCCAGCTCACCAGTACTACCGTCGAACACCGGGGAGCTGTTTTTT.

V usage is TRBV7-2 and J usage is TRBJ1-3; maybe TRBD1 (5 bases). Germline lookup yields CDR1 SGHTA and CDR2 FQGNSA. This CDR3 has 14 residues. V lost 6 bases to trimming and J lost 0 bases, with 9 bases between them. DNA of the CDR3: TGTGCCAGCAGTTTTGACAGCTCTGGAAACACCATATATTTT. Encoded protein: CASSFDSSGNTIYF.

The sample holds many counts of this clone. V usage is TRBV5-4 and J usage is TRBJ1-4; D is uncertain. Germline CDR1 reads SGHNT; CDR2 reads YYREEE (reference sequence). V was cut by 4 bases and J by 2 bases, with 9 bases left in between. The CDR3 has 14 residues. The CDR3 sequence: CASSRRGTNEKLFF. The CDR3, as DNA: TGTGCCAGCAGCCGGCGGGGTACTAATGAAAAACTGTTTTTT.

This chain uses TRBV4-1 with TRBJ1-5; D call uncertain. Deletions cut 6 bases from V and 7 bases from J, with 13 bases between. CDR3 length: 13 residues. CDR1 and CDR2 (germline): MGHRA, YSYEKL. CDR3 sequence: CASSILGGQPQHF. The CDR3 DNA follows: TGCGCCAGCAGTATTTTAGGAGGACAGCCCCAGCATTTT.

V and J are TRBV18 and TRBJ1-2, with D hard to call. Germline lookup yields CDR1 KGHSH and CDR2 LQKENI. V lost 2 bases, J lost 0 bases, and 10 bases lay in between. CDR3 length: 15 amino acids. CDR3 sequence reads: CASSPSQVSNYGYTF. As DNA, the CDR3 is TGTGCCAGCTCACCATCACAAGTTTCTAACTATGGCTACACCTTC.

This chain connects TRBV5-6 to TRBJ2-1; TRBD2 matches at 14 bases. The CDR3 is made up of 16 amino acids. Germline CDR1 SGHDT, CDR2 YYEEEE. J was trimmed by 7 bases and V by 0 bases; bases with no gene match: 3. CDR3 DNA: TGTGCCAGCAGCTTGGGACTAGCGGGGGGGCGGAATGAGCAGTTCTTC. It specifies CASSLGLAGGRNEQFF.